This is a list of T cell receptor beta chains from one sample in a study of human T cells and chemical hapten exposure. TCRdb fed the RACE reads into MiXCR, producing one record per CDR3 protein. The sample shows roughly 50,000 distinct CDR3 sequences, approximately 10% of them seen only once. The sequencing here drew on whole blood, taken in connection with sensitization to the hapten diphenylcyclopropenone (DPC). All receptors derive from a woman aged 25 to 39 with alopecia areata. Some clones in this sample may be carry-over from other donors' samples. Each CDR3 is given with its conserved first and last residue. The D gene is left open where the match is weak. Clone size is given for some rows only: seen once, a few or many times, or a class if the clone is expanded.

D: TRBD2; V: TRBV20-1; J: TRBJ2-3; size: many; DNA: TGCAGTGCTAGTCTAGCGGGGGGCCTACTTAATACGCAGTATTTT; CDR3: CSASLAGGLLNTQYF
D: NA; V: TRBV28; J: TRBJ2-4; size: NA; DNA: TGTGCCAGCAGTTTGCCCCGATACAGGGGAGGCGCCAAAAACATTCAGTACTTC; CDR3: CASSLPRYRGGAKNIQYF
D: NA; V: TRBV6-1; J: TRBJ1-2; size: few; DNA: TGTGCCAGCAGTGAAGGGACACCCGATAACTATGGCTACACCTTC; CDR3: CASSEGTPDNYGYTF
D: TRBD1; V: TRBV3-1; J: TRBJ2-3; size: NA; DNA: TGTGCCAGCAGCCAAGGACAGGGGGGAGATACGCAGTATTTT; CDR3: CASSQGQGGDTQYF
D: NA; V: TRBV6-5; J: TRBJ1-6; size: NA; DNA: TGTGCCAGCAGCGGGACTGCGAAGAACTCACCCCTCCACTTT; CDR3: CASSGTAKNSPLHF
D: TRBD2; V: TRBV7-2; J: TRBJ2-3; size: NA; DNA: TGTGCCAGCACCACCCGCGGGGGGCGGACAGATACGCAGTATTTT; CDR3: CASTTRGGRTDTQYF
D: NA; V: TRBV7-7; J: TRBJ2-7; size: NA; DNA: TGTGCCAGCAGCTTAGGTGGGTCGGGGGAGCAGTACTTC; CDR3: CASSLGGSGEQYF
D: TRBD1; V: TRBV20-1; J: TRBJ2-1; size: NA; DNA: TGCAGTGCTAGAGTCCTGGGACAGGGGGCGATGGACAATGAGCAGTTCTTC; CDR3: CSARVLGQGAMDNEQFF
D: NA; V: TRBV6-5; J: TRBJ1-4; size: few; DNA: TGTGCCAGCAGTTACGGGAGAGCTAATGAAAAACTGTTTTTT; CDR3: CASSYGRANEKLFF
D: NA; V: TRBV12-3/TRBV12-4; J: TRBJ1-5; size: NA; DNA: TGTGCCAGCAGCCGGGCAAATAGCAATCAGCCCCAGCATTTT; CDR3: CASSRANSNQPQHF
D: NA; V: TRBV10-3; J: TRBJ1-5; size: many; DNA: TGTGCCATCAGGGCAACAGGTTTCGATCAGCCCCAGCATTTT; CDR3: CAIRATGFDQPQHF
D: NA; V: TRBV12-3/TRBV12-4; J: TRBJ2-7; size: many; DNA: TGTGCCAGCAGCCCCCGGAGGGCACTAATGTCTCCTTACGAGCAGTACTTC; CDR3: CASSPRRALMSPYEQYF
D: NA; V: TRBV12-3/TRBV12-4; J: TRBJ2-2; size: many; DNA: TGTGCCAGCAGTTTAGCGGGAGGGAACACCGGGGAGCTGTTTTTT; CDR3: CASSLAGGNTGELFF
D: TRBD1; V: TRBV12-3/TRBV12-4; J: TRBJ2-7; size: NA; DNA: TGTGCCAGCAGCGGACAGGGTCCCTACGAGCAGTACTTC; CDR3: CASSGQGPYEQYF
D: NA; V: TRBV6-5; J: TRBJ1-2; size: NA; DNA: TGTGCCAGCAGCCCCGTGTCCGGACAATTGCAAGGCTACACCTTC; CDR3: CASSPVSGQLQGYTF
D: NA; V: TRBV28; J: TRBJ2-5; size: NA; DNA: TGTGCCAGCAGTTTAGATTTCACCGACCAAGAGACCCAGTACTTC; CDR3: CASSLDFTDQETQYF
D: TRBD1; V: TRBV2; J: TRBJ1-5; size: NA; DNA: TGTGCCAGCACCCCCGGACAGGGCCTGAATCAGCCCCAGCATTTT; CDR3: CASTPGQGLNQPQHF
D: TRBD1; V: TRBV10-3; J: TRBJ2-1; size: NA; DNA: TGTGCCAGCTCACTAGGGGGACAGAATTACAATGAGCAGTTCTTC; CDR3: CASSLGGQNYNEQFF
D: TRBD1; V: TRBV29-1; J: TRBJ1-1; size: NA; DNA: TGCAGCGTCAGGGGGCGGATGAACACTGAAGCTTTCTTT; CDR3: CSVRGRMNTEAFF
D: NA; V: TRBV12-3/TRBV12-4; J: TRBJ1-6; size: many; DNA: TGTGCCAGCAGTTTACGGGATTCACCCCTCCACTTT; CDR3: CASSLRDSPLHF
D: NA; V: TRBV18; J: TRBJ1-5; size: NA; DNA: TGTGCCAGCTCACCCGTCGACCAGCCCCAGCATTTT; CDR3: CASSPVDQPQHF
D: TRBD2; V: TRBV29-1; J: TRBJ2-1; size: many; DNA: TGCAGCGTTGAACGGAGCGGGGGTGTTTTCAGCTCCTACAATGAGCAGTTCTTC; CDR3: CSVERSGGVFSSYNEQFF
D: TRBD1; V: TRBV5-1; J: TRBJ1-2; size: NA; DNA: TGCGCCAGCAGCTTTAACCTTGGACAGGTCTATGGCTACACCTTC; CDR3: CASSFNLGQVYGYTF
D: NA; V: TRBV7-2; J: TRBJ1-4; size: few; DNA: TGTGCCAGCAGCTTAGGGGTTGGTTATGGTAATGAAAAACTGTTTTTT; CDR3: CASSLGVGYGNEKLFF
D: NA; V: TRBV7-9; J: TRBJ2-5; size: NA; DNA: TGTGCCAGCAGCTTAGGCGGTGGGGGAGAGACCCAGTACTTC; CDR3: CASSLGGGGETQYF
D: NA; V: TRBV24-1; J: TRBJ2-4; size: few; DNA: TGTGCCACCAGTGTAGCCGGATCCAACATTCAGTACTTC; CDR3: CATSVAGSNIQYF
D: TRBD1; V: TRBV7-3; J: TRBJ2-7; size: NA; DNA: TGTGCCAGCAGCCGTAACGCAGGGGGCTACGAGCAGTACTTC; CDR3: CASSRNAGGYEQYF
D: NA; V: TRBV7-7; J: TRBJ2-5; size: many; DNA: TGTGCCAGCAGCTTAGCGGGGGGGCAGGGAGAGACCCAGTACTTC; CDR3: CASSLAGGQGETQYF
D: NA; V: TRBV20-1; J: TRBJ1-2; size: NA; DNA: TGCAGTGCTATGGACCCGGGAACTCCAACTGGCGACACCTTC; CDR3: CSAMDPGTPTGDTF
D: NA; V: TRBV12-3/TRBV12-4; J: TRBJ2-1; size: few; DNA: TGTGCCAGCAGTCCTGAAATTCCCTTCGACTCGTATTACAATGAGCAGTTCTTC; CDR3: CASSPEIPFDSYYNEQFF
D: NA; V: TRBV4-2; J: TRBJ2-3; size: many; DNA: TGTGCCAGCAGCCAAGCATGGGAACAGGGATCAGATACGCAGTATTTT; CDR3: CASSQAWEQGSDTQYF
D: TRBD2; V: TRBV7-2; J: TRBJ2-3; size: NA; DNA: TGTGCCAGCAGCCCCCGGGAGGAGCGGGGAGGGGCGCAGTATTTT; CDR3: CASSPREERGGAQYF
D: TRBD1; V: TRBV6-6; J: TRBJ2-7; size: few; DNA: TGTGCCAGCAGTACAGGACAGGGAGAGTACGAGCAGTACTTC; CDR3: CASSTGQGEYEQYF
D: NA; V: TRBV6-5; J: TRBJ2-7; size: few; DNA: TGTGCCAGCAGTTACGCCGCGGCCAGCTACGAGCAGTACTTC; CDR3: CASSYAAASYEQYF
D: NA; V: TRBV7-9; J: TRBJ2-7; size: NA; DNA: TGTGCCAGCAGCTTTAATAGCGGTGGTGTCGAGCAGTACTTC; CDR3: CASSFNSGGVEQYF
D: NA; V: TRBV5-1; J: TRBJ2-3; size: few; DNA: TGCGCCAGCAGCTTCGACGGACGGAGTAGCACAGATACGCAGTATTTT; CDR3: CASSFDGRSSTDTQYF
D: NA; V: TRBV5-1; J: TRBJ2-7; size: NA; DNA: TGCGCCAGCAGCTCGACAGAGAAATACGAGCAGTACTTC; CDR3: CASSSTEKYEQYF
D: NA; V: TRBV14; J: TRBJ2-5; size: few; DNA: TGTGCCAGCAGCCGGATTACGGCCCAAGAGACCCAGTACTTC; CDR3: CASSRITAQETQYF
D: NA; V: TRBV29-1; J: TRBJ1-1; size: many; DNA: TGCAGCGTCCACAGGGAGTCGACTGAAGCTTTCTTT; CDR3: CSVHRESTEAFF
D: NA; V: TRBV19; J: TRBJ1-1; size: many; DNA: TGTGCCACCAGCGCGCCCACGAACACTGAAGCTTTCTTT; CDR3: CATSAPTNTEAFF
D: NA; V: TRBV20-1; J: TRBJ1-5; size: many; DNA: TGCAGTGCTATTGCGCCGACAGCCTACAATCAGCCCCAGCATTTT; CDR3: CSAIAPTAYNQPQHF
D: TRBD2; V: TRBV7-3; J: TRBJ2-5; size: NA; DNA: TGTGCCAGCAGCCGAGGAAGTACTAGCGGGGGTTCTCAAGAGACCCAGTACTTC; CDR3: CASSRGSTSGGSQETQYF
D: TRBD1; V: TRBV4-1; J: TRBJ1-6; size: many; DNA: TGCGCCAGCAGCCAAGCCGACAGGGATAATTCACCCCTCCACTTT; CDR3: CASSQADRDNSPLHF